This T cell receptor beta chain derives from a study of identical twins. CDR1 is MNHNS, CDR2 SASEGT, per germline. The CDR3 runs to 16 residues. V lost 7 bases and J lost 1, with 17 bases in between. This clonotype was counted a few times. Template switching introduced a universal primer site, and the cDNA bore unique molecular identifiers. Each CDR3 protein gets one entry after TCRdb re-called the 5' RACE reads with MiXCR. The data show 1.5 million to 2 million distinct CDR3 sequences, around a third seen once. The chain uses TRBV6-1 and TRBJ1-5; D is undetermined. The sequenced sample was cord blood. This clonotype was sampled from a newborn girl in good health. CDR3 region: CASTGSQALSNQPQHF. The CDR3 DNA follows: TGTGCCAGCACGGGGTCTCAGGCGTTGAGCAATCAGCCCCAGCATTTT.